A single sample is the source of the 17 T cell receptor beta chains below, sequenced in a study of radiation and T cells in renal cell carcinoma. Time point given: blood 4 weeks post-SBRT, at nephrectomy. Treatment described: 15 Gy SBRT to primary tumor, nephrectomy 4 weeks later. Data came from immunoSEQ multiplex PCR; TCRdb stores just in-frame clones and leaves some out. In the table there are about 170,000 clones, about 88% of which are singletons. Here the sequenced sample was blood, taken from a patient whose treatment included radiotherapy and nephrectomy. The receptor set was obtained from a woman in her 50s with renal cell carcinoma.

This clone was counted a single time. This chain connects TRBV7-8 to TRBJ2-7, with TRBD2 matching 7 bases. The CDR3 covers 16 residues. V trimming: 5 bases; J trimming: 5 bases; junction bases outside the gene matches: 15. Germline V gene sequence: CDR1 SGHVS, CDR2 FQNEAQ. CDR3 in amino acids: CASSVWGGLVPDEQYF. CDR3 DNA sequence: TGTGCCAGCAGCGTGTGGGGCGGACTAGTTCCCGACGAGCAGTACTTC.

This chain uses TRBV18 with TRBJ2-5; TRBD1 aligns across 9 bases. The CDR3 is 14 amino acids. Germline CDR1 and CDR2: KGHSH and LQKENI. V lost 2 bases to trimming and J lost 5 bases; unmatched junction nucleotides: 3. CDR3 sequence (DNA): TGTGCCAGCTCACCAGGACAGGGGATCGAGACCCAGTACTTC. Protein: CASSPGQGIETQYF.

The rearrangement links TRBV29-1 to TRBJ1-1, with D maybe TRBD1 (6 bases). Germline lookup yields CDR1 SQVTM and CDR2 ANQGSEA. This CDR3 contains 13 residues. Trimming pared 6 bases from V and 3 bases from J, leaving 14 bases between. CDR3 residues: CSVNRAPDTEAFF. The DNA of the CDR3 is TGCAGCGTGAACAGGGCTCCGGACACTGAAGCTTTCTTT.

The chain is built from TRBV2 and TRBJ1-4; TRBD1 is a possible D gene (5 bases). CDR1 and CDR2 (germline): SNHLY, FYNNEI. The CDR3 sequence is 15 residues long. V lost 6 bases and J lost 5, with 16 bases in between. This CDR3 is CASSALGTQNEKLFF. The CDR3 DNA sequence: TGTGCCAGCAGCGCATTAGGGACCCAGAATGAAAAACTGTTTTTT. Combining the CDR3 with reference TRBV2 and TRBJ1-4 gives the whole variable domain EPEVTQTPSHQVTQMGQEVILRCVPISNHLYFYWYRQILGQKVEFLVSFYNNEISEKSEIFDDQFSVERPDGSNFTLKIRSTKLEDSAMYFCASSALGTQNEKLFFGSGTQLSVL.

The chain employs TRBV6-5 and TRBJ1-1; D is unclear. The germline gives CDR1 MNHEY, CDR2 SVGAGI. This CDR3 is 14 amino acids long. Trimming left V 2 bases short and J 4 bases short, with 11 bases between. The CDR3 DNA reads TGTGCCAGCAGTTACACATCAGGTGCCACTGAAGCTTTCTTT. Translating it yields CASSYTSGATEAFF.

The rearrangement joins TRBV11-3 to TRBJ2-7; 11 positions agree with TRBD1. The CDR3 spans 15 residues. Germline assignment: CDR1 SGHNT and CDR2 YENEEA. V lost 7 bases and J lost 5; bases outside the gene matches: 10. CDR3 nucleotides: TGTGCCAGCAAACCAGGGACAGGGGGTCCCCACGAGCAGTACTTC. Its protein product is CASKPGTGGPHEQYF.

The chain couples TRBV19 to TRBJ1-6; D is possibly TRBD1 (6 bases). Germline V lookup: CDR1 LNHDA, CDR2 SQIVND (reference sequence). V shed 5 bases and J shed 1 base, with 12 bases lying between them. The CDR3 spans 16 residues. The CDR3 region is CASSVHRVSYNSPLHF. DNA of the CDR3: TGTGCCAGTAGTGTCCACAGGGTGTCCTATAATTCACCCCTCCACTTT.

The CDR3 is CASSVALADTIYF. In DNA form, the CDR3 reads TGTGCCAGCAGCGTAGCTCTTGCGGACACCATATATTTT. J is TRBJ1-3 and V is TRBV9; D is unresolved. Germline assignment: CDR1 SGDLS and CDR2 YYNGEE. The CDR3 has 13 amino acids. The V end was cut by 0 bases, the J end by 8 bases, with 9 bases between. Full variable domain (rest looked up from reference TRBV9 and TRBJ1-3): DSGVTQTPKHLITATGQRVTLRCSPRSGDLSVYWYQQSLDQGLQFLIQYYNGEERAKGNILERFSAQQFPDLHSELNLSSLELGDSALYFCASSVALADTIYFGEGSWLTVV.

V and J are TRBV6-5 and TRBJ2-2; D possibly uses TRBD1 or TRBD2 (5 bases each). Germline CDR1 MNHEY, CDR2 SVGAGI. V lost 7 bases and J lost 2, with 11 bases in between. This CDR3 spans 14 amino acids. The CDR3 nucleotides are TGTGCCAGCACCCCGGGACCCAACACCGGGGAGCTGTTTTTT. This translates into CASTPGPNTGELFF.

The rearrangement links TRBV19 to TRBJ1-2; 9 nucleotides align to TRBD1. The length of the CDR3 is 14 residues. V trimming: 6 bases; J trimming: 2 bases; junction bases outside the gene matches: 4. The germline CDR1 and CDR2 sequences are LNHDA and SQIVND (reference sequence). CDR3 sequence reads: CASRGTGRNYGYTF. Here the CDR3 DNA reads TGTGCCAGTAGGGGGACAGGGAGGAACTATGGCTACACCTTC.

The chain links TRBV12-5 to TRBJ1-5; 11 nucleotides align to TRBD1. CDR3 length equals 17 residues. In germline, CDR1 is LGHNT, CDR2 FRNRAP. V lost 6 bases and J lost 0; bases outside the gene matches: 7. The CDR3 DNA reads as TGTGCTAGTGGACCGGACAGGGGGCTATCTAGCAATCAGCCCCAGCATTTT. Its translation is CASGPDRGLSSNQPQHF.

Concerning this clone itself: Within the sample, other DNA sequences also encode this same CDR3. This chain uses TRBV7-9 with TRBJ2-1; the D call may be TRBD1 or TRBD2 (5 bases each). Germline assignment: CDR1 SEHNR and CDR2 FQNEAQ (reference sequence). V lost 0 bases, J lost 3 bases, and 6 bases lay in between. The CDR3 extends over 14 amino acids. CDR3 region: CASSLAGGYNEQFF. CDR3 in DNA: TGTGCCAGCAGCTTAGCTGGGGGCTACAATGAGCAGTTCTTC.

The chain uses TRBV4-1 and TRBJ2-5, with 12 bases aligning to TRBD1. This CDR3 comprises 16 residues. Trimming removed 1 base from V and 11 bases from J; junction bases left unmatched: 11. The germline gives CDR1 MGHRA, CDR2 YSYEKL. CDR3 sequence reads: CASSQAPGQGAREQYF. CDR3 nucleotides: TGCGCCAGCAGCCAAGCACCGGGACAGGGGGCTCGGGAGCAGTACTTC.

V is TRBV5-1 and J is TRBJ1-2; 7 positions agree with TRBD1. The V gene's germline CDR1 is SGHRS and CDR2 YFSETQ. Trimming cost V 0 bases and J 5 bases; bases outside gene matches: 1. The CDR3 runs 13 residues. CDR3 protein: CASSLVQGYGYTF. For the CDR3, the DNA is TGCGCCAGCAGCTTGGTACAGGGGTATGGCTACACCTTC.

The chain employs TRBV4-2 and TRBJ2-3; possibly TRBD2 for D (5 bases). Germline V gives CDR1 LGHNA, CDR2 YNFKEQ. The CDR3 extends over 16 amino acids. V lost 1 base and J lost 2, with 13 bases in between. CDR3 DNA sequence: TGTGCCAGCAGCCAAGCGGTGAGCGGATCCACAGATACGCAGTATTTT. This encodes CASSQAVSGSTDTQYF.

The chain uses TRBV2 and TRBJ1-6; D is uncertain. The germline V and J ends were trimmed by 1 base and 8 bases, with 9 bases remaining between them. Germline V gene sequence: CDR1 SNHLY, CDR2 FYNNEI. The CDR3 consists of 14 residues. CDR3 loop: CASSEGQIHSPLHF. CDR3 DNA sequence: TGTGCCAGCAGTGAAGGGCAGATTCATTCACCCCTCCACTTT.

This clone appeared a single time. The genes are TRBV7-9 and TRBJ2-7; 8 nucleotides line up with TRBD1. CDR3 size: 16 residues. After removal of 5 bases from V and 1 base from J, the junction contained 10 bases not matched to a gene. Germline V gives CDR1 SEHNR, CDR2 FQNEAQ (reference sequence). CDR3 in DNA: TGTGCCAGCAGCCCCGGTGGACAGGGTATTTCCTACGAGCAGTACTTC. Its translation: CASSPGGQGISYEQYF. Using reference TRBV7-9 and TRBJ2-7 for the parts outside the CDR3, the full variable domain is DTGVSQNPRHKITKRGQNVTFRCDPISEHNRLYWYRQTLGQGPEFLTYFQNEAQLEKSRLLSDRFSAERPKGSFSTLEIQRTEQGDSAMYLCASSPGGQGISYEQYFGPGTRLTVT.